This paragraph reports one T cell receptor beta chain. Its antigen is still unknown. The data belong to a study of shared clonotypes between healthy human individuals. Findings and caveats of the study: Four donors had around 5% of their naive CD4 clonotypes in common.

The repertoire was sequenced with immunoSEQ multiplex PCR; TCRdb's copy has only in-frame clones and lacks some. The repertoire consists of around 600,000 clones, with approximately 95% occurring once and the leading ten covering around 0.11%. Naive CD8 cells lacked CD45RO and underwent positive selection for CCR7, leaving out terminally differentiated effector memory CD45RA+ cells. This CDR3 comprises 11 residues. Trimming stripped 0 bases from V and 5 bases from J, with 2 bases between. Germline V CDR1 and CDR2: DFQATT, SNEGSKA (reference sequence). The receptor comes from a woman aged 25 to 39 in good health. This chain joins TRBV20-1 and TRBJ2-1; D is uncertain. Sequencing input: naive CD8+ T cells sorted from blood. DNA for the CDR3: TGCAGTGCTAGAGAAAACAATGAGCAGTTCTTC. It codes for CSARENNEQFF.